This is a list of T cell receptor beta chains from one sample in a study of cytomegalovirus exposure and HLA in healthy donors. TCRdb's table, derived via immunoSEQ multiplex PCR, lists solely in-frame clones and lacks some. The data contain 150,000 to 200,000 clones, 75% to 85% of them singletons. The sequencing sample was made of PBMCs. The receptors shown here come from a man aged 50 or older in good health and CMV-seropositive. CDR3s include the opening cysteine and the closing phenylalanine or tryptophan. A D gene is named only where the DNA matches it firmly. Clone sizes are given selectively: once, few, many, or a class where the clone is expanded.

size: .; D: TRBD2; V: TRBV30; J: TRBJ2-1; CDR3: CAWRRIGRGYNEQFF; DNA: TGTGCCTGGAGGAGGATTGGGCGGGGGTACAATGAGCAGTTCTTC
size: .; D: TRBD2; V: TRBV6-1; J: TRBJ2-1; CDR3: CASSEVGGRMNEQFF; DNA: TGTGCCAGCAGTGAAGTTGGCGGGAGGATGAATGAGCAGTTCTTC
size: .; D: .; V: TRBV5-4; J: TRBJ1-1; CDR3: CASSLSDRNTEAFF; DNA: TGTGCCAGCAGCTTGTCCGACAGGAACACTGAAGCTTTCTTT
size: few; D: TRBD1; V: TRBV27; J: TRBJ2-5; CDR3: CASSLQGTGVGETQYF; DNA: TGTGCCAGCAGTTTACAGGGGACAGGGGTAGGGGAGACCCAGTACTTC
size: .; D: .; V: TRBV19; J: TRBJ1-1; CDR3: CASSYTILSTEAFF; DNA: TGTGCCAGTAGCTATACTATTCTCAGCACTGAAGCTTTCTTT
size: once; D: TRBD1; V: TRBV5-5; J: TRBJ1-2; CDR3: CASSLQGDYGYTF; DNA: TGTGCCAGCAGCTTACAGGGGGACTATGGCTACACCTTC
size: .; D: .; V: TRBV18; J: TRBJ2-5; CDR3: CASSPPSGETQYF; DNA: TGTGCCAGCTCCCCCCCAAGCGGAGAGACCCAGTACTTC
size: .; D: TRBD1; V: TRBV9; J: TRBJ1-1; CDR3: CASSVGTGTEAFF; DNA: TGTGCCAGCAGCGTAGGGACAGGCACTGAAGCTTTCTTT
size: once; D: .; V: TRBV28; J: TRBJ1-6; CDR3: CASSLTGLRNSPLHF; DNA: TGTGCCAGCAGTTTAACGGGACTGCGTAATTCACCCCTCCACTTT
size: .; D: .; V: TRBV14; J: TRBJ1-5; CDR3: CASSQGGQVLHF; DNA: TGTGCCAGCAGCCAAGGAGGGCAGGTATTGCATTTT
size: .; D: .; V: TRBV5-6; J: TRBJ2-3; CDR3: CASSFQGTDTQYF; DNA: TGTGCCAGCAGCTTTCAGGGGACAGATACGCAGTATTTT
size: .; D: .; V: TRBV27; J: TRBJ1-5; CDR3: CASSFGRGGNQPQHF; DNA: TGTGCCAGCAGTTTCGGTCGGGGAGGCAATCAGCCCCAGCATTTT
size: .; D: TRBD2; V: TRBV29-1; J: TRBJ2-3; CDR3: CSVEDPTPGTSGDTDTQYF; DNA: TGCAGCGTTGAAGACCCAACCCCCGGGACTAGCGGGGACACAGATACGCAGTATTTT